Shown below are 5 T cell receptor beta chains from a single sample sequenced in a study of OX40 agonist ivuxolimab in advanced cancers. Method: immunoSEQ multiplex PCR; TCRdb's copy keeps in-frame clones and lacks some. The top ten clones hold 9% to 10% of a sample with 75,000 to 100,000 clones, roughly 90% of them seen once. The sample here was CD4+ or CD8+ T cells sorted from blood, taken in a trial of the OX40 agonist ivuxolimab. These receptors all stem from an adult with an advanced solid tumor such as melanoma, head and neck, liver or kidney cancer.

The rearrangement uses TRBV7-6 and TRBJ1-5; possibly TRBD1 for D (6 bases). V lost 0 bases and J 7 bases, leaving 13 bases between the germline ends. The CDR3 is 15 amino acids. Germline values: CDR1 SGHVS, CDR2 FNYEAQ. The CDR3 DNA reads TGTGCCAGCAGCTTAGCATGGGGGGCGGGGCAGCCCCAGCATTTT. Translation: CASSLAWGAGQPQHF.

The chain joins TRBV6-5 to TRBJ2-4, with D maybe TRBD1 (6 bases). This CDR3 region has 14 residues. CDR1 and CDR2 (germline): MNHEY, SVGAGI. V was cut by 4 bases and J by 6 bases, with 13 bases left in between. In DNA, the CDR3 is TGTGCCAGCAGTTCCAACAGGGTGGGAAACATTCAGTACTTC. It specifies CASSSNRVGNIQYF.

This CDR3 is CASSYPLRQFITEAFF. The CDR3 bases are TGTGCCAGCAGTTACCCATTAAGACAGTTCATCACTGAAGCTTTCTTT. The chain uses TRBV6-6 and TRBJ1-1, with D tentatively TRBD1 (5 bases). The CDR3 extends over 16 amino acids. Germline CDR1 and CDR2: MNHNY and SVGAGI (reference sequence). Between the trimmed V and J ends, which lost 2 bases and 4 bases, there was a span of 17 bases.

This rearrangement joins TRBV9 to TRBJ2-6; D possibly corresponds to TRBD1 (6 bases). The V end lost 4 bases, the J end lost 0 bases, and 14 bases lay between the germline ends. Germline V gene lookup returns CDR1 SGDLS and CDR2 YYNGEE. This CDR3 has 17 amino acids. CDR3 DNA sequence: TGTGCCAGCAGCCAGACAGGCGCCTCCTCTGGGGCCAACGTCCTGACTTTC. This gives the protein CASSQTGASSGANVLTF. The full variable domain, rest sourced from reference TRBV9 and TRBJ2-6, is DSGVTQTPKHLITATGQRVTLRCSPRSGDLSVYWYQQSLDQGLQFLIQYYNGEERAKGNILERFSAQQFPDLHSELNLSSLELGDSALYFCASSQTGASSGANVLTFGAGSRLTVL.

This clone was recorded only once. This chain uses TRBV27 with TRBJ2-7; no definite D call. Germline CDR1 MNHEY, CDR2 SMNVEV (reference sequence). The V end was cut by 0 bases, the J end by 3 bases, with 6 bases between. The CDR3 runs to 13 residues. The CDR3 coding sequence is TGTGCCAGCAGTTTATCCCCCCTCTACGAGCAGTACTTC. Amino acids: CASSLSPLYEQYF.